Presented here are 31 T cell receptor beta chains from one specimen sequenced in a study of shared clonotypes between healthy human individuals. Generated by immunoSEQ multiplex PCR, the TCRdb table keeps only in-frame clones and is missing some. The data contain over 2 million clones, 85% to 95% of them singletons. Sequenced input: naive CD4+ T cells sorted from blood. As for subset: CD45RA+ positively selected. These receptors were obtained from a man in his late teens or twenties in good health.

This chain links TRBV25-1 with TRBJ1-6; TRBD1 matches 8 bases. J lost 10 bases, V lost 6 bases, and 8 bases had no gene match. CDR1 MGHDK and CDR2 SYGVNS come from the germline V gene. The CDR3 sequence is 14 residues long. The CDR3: CASSLTGEGSPLHF. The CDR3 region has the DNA TGTGCCAGCAGCTTGACAGGGGAAGGGTCACCCCTCCACTTT.

The CDR3 DNA follows: TGCGCCAGCAGCCAAGAACTGAACACCGGGGAGCTGTTTTTT. Its translation is CASSQELNTGELFF. This sequence joins TRBV4-3 and TRBJ2-2; no reliable D call. Germline-derived CDR1 and CDR2 are LGHNA and YSLEER. The V gene lost 0 bases and the J gene lost 1 base, with 3 bases spanning the gap. The CDR3 length is 14 residues.

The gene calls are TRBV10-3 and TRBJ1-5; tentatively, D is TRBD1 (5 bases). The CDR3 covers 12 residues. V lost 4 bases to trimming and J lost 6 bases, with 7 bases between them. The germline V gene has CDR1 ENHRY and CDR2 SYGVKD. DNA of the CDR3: TGTGCCATCAGTGCCGGGGGTCAGCCCCAGCATTTT. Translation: CAISAGGQPQHF.

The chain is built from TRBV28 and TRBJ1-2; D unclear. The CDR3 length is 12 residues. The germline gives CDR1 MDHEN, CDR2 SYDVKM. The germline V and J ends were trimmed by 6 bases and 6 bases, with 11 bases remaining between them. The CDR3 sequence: CASRFFPHGYTF. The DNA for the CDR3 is TGTGCCAGCAGATTCTTTCCACATGGCTACACCTTC.

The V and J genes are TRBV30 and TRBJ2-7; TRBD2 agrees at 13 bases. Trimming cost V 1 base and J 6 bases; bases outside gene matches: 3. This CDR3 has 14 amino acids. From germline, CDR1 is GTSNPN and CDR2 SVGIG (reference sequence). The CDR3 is CAWSAGLAGVEQYF. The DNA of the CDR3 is TGTGCCTGGAGTGCTGGACTAGCGGGAGTCGAGCAGTACTTC.

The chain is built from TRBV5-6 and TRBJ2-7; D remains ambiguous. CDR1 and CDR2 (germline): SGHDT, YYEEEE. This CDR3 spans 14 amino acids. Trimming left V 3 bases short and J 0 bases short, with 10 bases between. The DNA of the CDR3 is TGTGCCAGCAGCTACCTTTGGGTCTCCTACGAGCAGTACTTC. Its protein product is CASSYLWVSYEQYF.

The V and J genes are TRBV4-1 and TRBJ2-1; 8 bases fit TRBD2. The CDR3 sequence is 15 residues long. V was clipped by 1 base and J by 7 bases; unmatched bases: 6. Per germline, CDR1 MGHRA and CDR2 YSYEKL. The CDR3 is CASSQGAGGRNEQFF. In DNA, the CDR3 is TGCGCCAGCAGCCAAGGGGCGGGGGGAAGGAATGAGCAGTTCTTC.

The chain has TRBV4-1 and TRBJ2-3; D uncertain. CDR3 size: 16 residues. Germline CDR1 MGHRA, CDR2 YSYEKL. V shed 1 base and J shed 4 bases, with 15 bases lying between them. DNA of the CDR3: TGCGCCAGCAGCCAAGGCCCCCAAAAGGTGCCAGATACGCAGTATTTT. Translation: CASSQGPQKVPDTQYF.

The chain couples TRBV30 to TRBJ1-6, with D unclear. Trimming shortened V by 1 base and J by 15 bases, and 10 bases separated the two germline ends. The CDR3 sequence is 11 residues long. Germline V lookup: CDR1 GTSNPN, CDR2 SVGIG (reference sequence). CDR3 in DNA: TGTGCCTGGAGTGGAAAGAAACGCCTCCACTTT. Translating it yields CAWSGKKRLHF.

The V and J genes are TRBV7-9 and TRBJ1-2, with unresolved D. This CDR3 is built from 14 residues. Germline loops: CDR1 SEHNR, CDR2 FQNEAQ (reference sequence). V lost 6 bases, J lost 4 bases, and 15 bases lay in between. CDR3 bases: TGTGCCAGCAGTCTTGACGGAGGGTTCTATGGCTACACCTTC. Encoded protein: CASSLDGGFYGYTF.

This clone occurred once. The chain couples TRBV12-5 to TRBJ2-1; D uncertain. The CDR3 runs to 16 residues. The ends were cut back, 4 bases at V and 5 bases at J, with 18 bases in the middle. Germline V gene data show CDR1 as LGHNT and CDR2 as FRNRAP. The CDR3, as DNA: TGTGCTAGTGGTTCCTCAGGATTCGTGGCGGACAATGAGCAGTTCTTC. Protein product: CASGSSGFVADNEQFF.

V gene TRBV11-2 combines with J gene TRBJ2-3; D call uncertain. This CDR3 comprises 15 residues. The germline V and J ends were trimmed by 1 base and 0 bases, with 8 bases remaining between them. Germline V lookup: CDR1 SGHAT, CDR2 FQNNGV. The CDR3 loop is CASSLAAPSTDTQYF. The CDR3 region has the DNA TGTGCCAGCAGCTTAGCGGCTCCTAGCACAGATACGCAGTATTTT.

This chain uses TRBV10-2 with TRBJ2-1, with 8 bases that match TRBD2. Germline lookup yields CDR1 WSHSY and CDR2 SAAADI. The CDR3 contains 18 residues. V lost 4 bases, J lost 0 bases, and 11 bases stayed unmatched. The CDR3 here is CASSVSGGERTSYNEQFF. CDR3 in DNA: TGCGCCAGCAGTGTCTCCGGGGGGGAGCGGACCTCCTACAATGAGCAGTTCTTC.

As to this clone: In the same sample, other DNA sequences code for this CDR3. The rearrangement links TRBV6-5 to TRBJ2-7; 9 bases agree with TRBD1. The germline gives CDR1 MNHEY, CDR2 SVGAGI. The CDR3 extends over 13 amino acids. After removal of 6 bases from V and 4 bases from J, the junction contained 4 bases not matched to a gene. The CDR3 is CASSRDRVYEQYF. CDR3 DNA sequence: TGTGCCAGCAGCCGGGACAGGGTTTACGAGCAGTACTTC.

The CDR3 loop is CASSHPPADYTF. The CDR3 DNA follows: TGTGCCAGCAGCCACCCCCCGGCGGACTACACCTTC. This chain joins TRBV28 and TRBJ1-2; D unresolved. Trimming shortened V by 6 bases and J by 10 bases, and 15 bases separated the two germline ends. Germline V gene lookup returns CDR1 MDHEN and CDR2 SYDVKM. CDR3 length: 12 amino acids.

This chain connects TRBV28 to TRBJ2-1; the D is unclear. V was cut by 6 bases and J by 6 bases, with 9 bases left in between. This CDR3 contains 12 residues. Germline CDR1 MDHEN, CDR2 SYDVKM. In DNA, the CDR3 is TGTGCCAGCAGCCCAGGTCCCAATGAGCAGTTCTTC. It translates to CASSPGPNEQFF. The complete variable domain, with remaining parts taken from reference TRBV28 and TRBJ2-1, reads DVKVTQSSRYLVKRTGEKVFLECVQDMDHENMFWYRQDPGLGLRLIYFSYDVKMKEKGDIPEGYSVSREKKERFSLILESASTNQTSMYLCASSPGPNEQFFGPGTRLTVL.

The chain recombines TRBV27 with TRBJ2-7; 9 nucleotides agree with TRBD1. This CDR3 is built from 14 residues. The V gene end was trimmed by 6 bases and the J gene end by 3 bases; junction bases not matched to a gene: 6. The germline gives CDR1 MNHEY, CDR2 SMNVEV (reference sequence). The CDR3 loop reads CASSSNRGLYEQYF. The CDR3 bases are TGTGCCAGCAGCAGCAACAGGGGGCTCTACGAGCAGTACTTC.

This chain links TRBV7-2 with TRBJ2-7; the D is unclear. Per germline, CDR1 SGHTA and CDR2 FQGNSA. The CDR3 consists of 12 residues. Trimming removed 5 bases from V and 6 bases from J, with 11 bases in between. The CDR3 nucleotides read TGTGCCAGCAGCCCCTCTTCTCTCGAGCAGTACTTC. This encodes CASSPSSLEQYF. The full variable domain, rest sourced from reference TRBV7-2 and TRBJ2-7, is GAGVSQSPSNKVTEKGKDVELRCDPISGHTALYWYRQSLGQGLEFLIYFQGNSAPDKSGLPSDRFSAERTGGSVSTLTIQRTQQEDSAVYLCASSPSSLEQYFGPGTRLTVT.

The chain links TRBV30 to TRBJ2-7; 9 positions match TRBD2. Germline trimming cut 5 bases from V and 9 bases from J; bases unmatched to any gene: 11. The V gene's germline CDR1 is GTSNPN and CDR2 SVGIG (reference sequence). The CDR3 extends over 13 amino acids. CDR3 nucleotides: TGTGCCTGGCGACTAGCGGCCACCGGCGTGCAGTACTTC. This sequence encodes CAWRLAATGVQYF.

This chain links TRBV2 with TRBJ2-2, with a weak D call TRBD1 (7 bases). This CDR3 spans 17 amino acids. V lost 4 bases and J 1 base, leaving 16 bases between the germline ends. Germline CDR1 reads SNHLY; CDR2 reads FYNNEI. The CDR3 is CASSGGAGQMNTGELFF. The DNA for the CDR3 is TGTGCCAGCAGTGGGGGTGCGGGACAGATGAACACCGGGGAGCTGTTTTTT.

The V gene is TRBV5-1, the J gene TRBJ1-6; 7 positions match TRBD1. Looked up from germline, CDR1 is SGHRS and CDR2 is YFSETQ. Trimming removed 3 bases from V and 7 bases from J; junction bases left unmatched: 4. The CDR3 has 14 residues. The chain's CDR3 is CASSWQGGNSPLHF. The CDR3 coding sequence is TGCGCCAGCAGCTGGCAGGGGGGAAATTCACCCCTCCACTTT.

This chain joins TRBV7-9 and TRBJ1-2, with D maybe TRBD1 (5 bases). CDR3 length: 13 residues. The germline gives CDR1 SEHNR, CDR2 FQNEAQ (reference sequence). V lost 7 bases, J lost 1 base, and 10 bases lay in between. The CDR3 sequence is CASTRDGNYGYTF. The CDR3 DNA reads TGTGCCAGCACCCGGGACGGTAACTATGGCTACACCTTC.

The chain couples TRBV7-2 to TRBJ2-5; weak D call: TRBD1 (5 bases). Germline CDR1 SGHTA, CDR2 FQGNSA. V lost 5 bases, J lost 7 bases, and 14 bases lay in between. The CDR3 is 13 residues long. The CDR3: CASSTGQGPTQYF. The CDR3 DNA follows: TGTGCCAGCAGCACCGGCCAGGGCCCGACCCAGTACTTC.

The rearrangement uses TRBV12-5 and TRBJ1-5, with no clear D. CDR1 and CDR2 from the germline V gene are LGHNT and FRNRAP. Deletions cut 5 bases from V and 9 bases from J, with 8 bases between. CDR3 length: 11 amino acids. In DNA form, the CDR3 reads TGTGCTAGTGGTGGGGTAGGGCCCCAGCATTTT. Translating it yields CASGGVGPQHF.

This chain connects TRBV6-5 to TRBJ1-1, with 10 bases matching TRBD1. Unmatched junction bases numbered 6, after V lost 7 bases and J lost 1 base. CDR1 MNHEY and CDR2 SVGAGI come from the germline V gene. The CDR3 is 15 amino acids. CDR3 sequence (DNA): TGTGCCAGCAACCCCCGGGACAGGGGGAACACTGAAGCTTTCTTT. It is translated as CASNPRDRGNTEAFF.

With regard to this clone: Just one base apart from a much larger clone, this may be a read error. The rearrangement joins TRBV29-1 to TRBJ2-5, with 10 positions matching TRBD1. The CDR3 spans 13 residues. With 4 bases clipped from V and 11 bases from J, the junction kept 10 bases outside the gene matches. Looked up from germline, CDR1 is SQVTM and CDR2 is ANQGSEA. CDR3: CSVGDRGGYKQYF. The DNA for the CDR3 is TGCAGCGTTGGGGACAGGGGAGGTTACAAGCAGTACTTC. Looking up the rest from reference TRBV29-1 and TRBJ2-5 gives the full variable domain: SAVISQKPSRDICQRGTSLTIQCQVDSQVTMMFWYRQQPGQSLTLIATANQGSEATYESGFVIDKFPISRPNLTFSTLTVSNMSPEDSSIYLCSVGDRGGYKQYFGPGTRLLVL.

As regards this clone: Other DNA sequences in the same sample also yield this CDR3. The CDR3 is CASSPLDRGYEQYF. CDR3 bases: TGTGCCAGCTCACCCTTGGACAGGGGTTACGAGCAGTACTTC. The genes are TRBV18 and TRBJ2-7, with 9 bases lining up with TRBD1. Per germline, CDR1 KGHSH and CDR2 LQKENI. Unmatched junction bases numbered 4, after V lost 3 bases and J lost 4 bases. The CDR3 contains 14 residues.

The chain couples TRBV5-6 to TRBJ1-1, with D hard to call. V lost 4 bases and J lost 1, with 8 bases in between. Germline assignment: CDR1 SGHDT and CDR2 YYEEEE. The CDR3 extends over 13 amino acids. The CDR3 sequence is CASSPDPNTEAFF. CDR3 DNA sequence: TGTGCCAGCAGCCCGGACCCGAACACTGAAGCTTTCTTT.

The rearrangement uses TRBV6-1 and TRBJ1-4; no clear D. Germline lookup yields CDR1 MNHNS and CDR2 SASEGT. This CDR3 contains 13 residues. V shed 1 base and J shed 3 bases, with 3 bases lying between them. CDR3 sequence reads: CASSEGPNEKLFF. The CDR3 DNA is TGTGCCAGCAGTGAAGGGCCTAATGAAAAACTGTTTTTT.

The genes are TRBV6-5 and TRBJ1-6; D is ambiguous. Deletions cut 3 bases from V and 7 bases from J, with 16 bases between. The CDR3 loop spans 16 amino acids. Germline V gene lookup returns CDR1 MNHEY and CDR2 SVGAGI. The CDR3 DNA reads TGTGCCAGCAGTTATTCCCCGCCAGAACCGAATTCACCCCTCCACTTT. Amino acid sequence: CASSYSPPEPNSPLHF.

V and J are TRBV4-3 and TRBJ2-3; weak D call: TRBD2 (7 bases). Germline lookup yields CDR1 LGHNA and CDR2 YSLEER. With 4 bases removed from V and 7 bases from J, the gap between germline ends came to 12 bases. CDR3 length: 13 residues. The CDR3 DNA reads TGCGCCAGCAGCCTCGCGGGGGCCAATACGCAGTATTTT. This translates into CASSLAGANTQYF.